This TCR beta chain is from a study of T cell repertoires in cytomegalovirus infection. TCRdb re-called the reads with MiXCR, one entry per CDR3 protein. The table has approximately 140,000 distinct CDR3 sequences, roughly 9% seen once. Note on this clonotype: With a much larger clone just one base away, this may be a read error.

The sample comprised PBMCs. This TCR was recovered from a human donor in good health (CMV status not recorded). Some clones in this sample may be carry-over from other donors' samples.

The CDR3 nucleotides are TGTGCCAGCACGTTGGGGGGGGCATACGAGCAGTACTTC. Protein product: CASTLGGAYEQYF. The chain is built from TRBV12-3 or TRBV12-4 and TRBJ2-7; tentative D call: TRBD2 (7 bases). The CDR3 has 13 residues. Deletions cut 7 bases from V and 4 bases from J, with 14 bases between.